Below are 26 T cell receptor beta chains sequenced from a single sample in a study of cytomegalovirus exposure and HLA in healthy donors. Both 60 Vbeta primers and 13 Jbeta primers went into the PCR. TCRdb's copy holds only in-frame clones and misses some; the assay was immunoSEQ multiplex PCR. Here the sample spans over 250,000 clones, more than 80% being singletons. What was sequenced was PBMCs. These receptors were taken from a man aged 40-49 years in good health and CMV-seropositive.

V gene TRBV27 combines with J gene TRBJ1-2; TRBD1 might be the D (5 bases). Trimming took 6 bases from V and 8 from J, leaving 25 bases between them. The CDR3 has 16 amino acids. Germline V gene lookup returns CDR1 MNHEY and CDR2 SMNVEV (reference sequence). CDR3 protein: CASRTSAYGARGGYTF. The CDR3 DNA sequence: TGTGCCAGCAGAACCTCCGCCTATGGGGCGCGGGGCGGCTACACCTTC.

The chain carries TRBV29-1 and TRBJ2-2, with D tentatively TRBD2 (5 bases). Trimming took off 6 bases at V and 1 base at J, with 12 bases between the two ends. This CDR3 contains 14 residues. The germline gives CDR1 SQVTM, CDR2 ANQGSEA. CDR3: CSVRRSENTGELFF. CDR3 DNA: TGCAGCGTCAGGAGGTCGGAGAACACCGGGGAGCTGTTTTTT.

This chain connects TRBV18 to TRBJ2-2, with D perhaps TRBD2 (5 bases). Germline V CDR1 and CDR2: KGHSH, LQKENI. The length of the CDR3 is 15 residues. With 6 bases removed from V and 2 bases from J, the gap between germline ends came to 13 bases. CDR3: CASSPLPGNTGELFF. The CDR3 DNA sequence: TGTGCCAGCTCCCCATTGCCGGGAAACACCGGGGAGCTGTTTTTT.

The chain joins TRBV10-3 to TRBJ1-5; D ambiguous. The ends were cut back, 0 bases at V and 6 bases at J, with 9 bases in the middle. This CDR3 region has 14 residues. Germline-derived CDR1 and CDR2 are ENHRY and SYGVKD. CDR3 protein: CAISESTGGQPQHF. The DNA for the CDR3 is TGTGCCATCAGTGAGTCTACGGGAGGTCAGCCCCAGCATTTT.

The V call is TRBV25-1, the J call TRBJ1-1, with TRBD1 matching 8 bases. Looked up from germline, CDR1 is MGHDK and CDR2 is SYGVNS. The CDR3 is 15 amino acids. Unmatched junction bases numbered 7, after V lost 1 base and J lost 6 bases. The chain's CDR3 is CASSELGDRGPEAFF. The CDR3 coding sequence is TGTGCCAGCAGTGAATTAGGCGACAGGGGCCCTGAAGCTTTCTTT.

The V gene is TRBV13, the J gene TRBJ2-4; TRBD2 might be the D (5 bases). This CDR3 has 15 amino acids. The germline V gene encodes CDR1 PRHDT and CDR2 FYEKMQ (reference sequence). Trimming left V 2 bases short and J 0 bases short, with 8 bases between. This chain's CDR3 is CASSLPGIAKNIQYF. The CDR3 DNA reads TGTGCCAGCAGCTTACCGGGGATAGCCAAAAACATTCAGTACTTC.

The V and J genes are TRBV11-2 and TRBJ1-5; 7 bases match TRBD1. Germline lookup yields CDR1 SGHAT and CDR2 FQNNGV. The V and J ends lost 4 bases and 6 bases, in that order; junction bases with no gene match: 9. The CDR3 contains 15 residues. The CDR3 DNA follows: TGTGCCAGCAGCTCCACAGGGGCCATGAGTCAGCCCCAGCATTTT. This gives the protein CASSSTGAMSQPQHF.

V is TRBV27 and J is TRBJ2-7, with 15 nucleotides matching TRBD2. Trimming took 6 bases from V and 1 from J; bases not matched to a gene: 4. CDR1 and CDR2 from the germline V gene are MNHEY and SMNVEV (reference sequence). The CDR3 spans 16 residues. The CDR3 reads CASRGLAGGPSYEQYF. In DNA, the CDR3 is TGTGCCAGCAGGGGACTAGCGGGAGGCCCATCCTACGAGCAGTACTTC.

This clone showed up just a few times. J is TRBJ1-5 and V is TRBV12-5; D may be TRBD1 (5 bases). The CDR3 extends over 13 amino acids. The V gene lost 7 bases and the J gene lost 0 bases, with 7 bases spanning the gap. CDR1 is LGHNT and CDR2 is FRNRAP in the germline V gene. CDR3 nucleotide sequence: TGTGCTAGTGCCAGGGATAGCAATCAGCCCCAGCATTTT. Protein product: CASARDSNQPQHF.

This clone has a single count. J is TRBJ2-5 and V is TRBV4-1; 13 positions agree with TRBD2. The J segment lost 5 bases and the V segment lost 4 bases, leaving 22 bases of the junction unmatched. Germline CDR1 and CDR2: MGHRA and YSYEKL. The CDR3 contains 21 residues. In DNA form, the CDR3 reads TGCGCCAGCAGCCTCTCTCATGCCTTGCTACCGGGACTAGCGGGAAAGGAGACCCAGTACTTC. Translation gives CASSLSHALLPGLAGKETQYF.

CDR3 protein: CASITQGARYEQYF. The CDR3 nucleotides read TGTGCCAGCATTACCCAGGGGGCGCGCTACGAGCAGTACTTC. The J gene is TRBJ2-7, the V gene TRBV6-1; 8 bases map to TRBD1. This CDR3 is built from 14 residues. Germline-derived CDR1 and CDR2 are MNHNS and SASEGT. V lost 7 bases, J lost 3 bases, and 8 bases stayed unmatched.

The rearrangement links TRBV11-2 to TRBJ2-7, with TRBD1 matching 7 bases. Germline trimming cut 7 bases from V and 4 bases from J; bases unmatched to any gene: 13. The CDR3 loop spans 15 amino acids. Germline loops: CDR1 SGHAT, CDR2 FQNNGV. CDR3 sequence: CASNRLTGQPYEQYF. CDR3 DNA: TGTGCCAGCAACAGACTTACGGGACAGCCATACGAGCAGTACTTC.

The genes are TRBV6-4 and TRBJ2-1, with TRBD1 as a possible D gene (5 bases). This CDR3 is 15 amino acids long. The germline CDR1 and CDR2 sequences are MRHNA and SNTAGT. Trimming left V 6 bases short and J 1 base short, with 13 bases between. The CDR3 region has the DNA TGTGCCAGCAGCCCAGGGCGTGGATCCTACAATGAGCAGTTCTTC. Its translation: CASSPGRGSYNEQFF.

This clone was picked up a small number of times. The CDR3 sequence: CASSRTGDQPQHF. The CDR3 nucleotides are TGTGCCAGCAGCCGAACAGGGGATCAGCCCCAGCATTTT. This chain joins TRBV7-6 and TRBJ1-5, with 7 bases fitting TRBD1. The germline V gene encodes CDR1 SGHVS and CDR2 FNYEAQ. The trim removed 5 bases at V and 5 bases at J, leaving 3 bases unmatched. The CDR3 length is 13 residues. The full variable domain, its missing parts supplied by reference TRBV7-6 and TRBJ1-5, is GAGVSQSPRYKVTKRGQDVALRCDPISGHVSLYWYRQALGQGPEFLTYFNYEAQQDKSGLPNDRFSAERPEGSISTLTIQRTEQRDSAMYRCASSRTGDQPQHFGDGTRLSIL.

This clone showed up just a few times. J is TRBJ1-1 and V is TRBV6-5; tentative D call: TRBD1 (6 bases). Germline V gene sequence: CDR1 MNHEY, CDR2 SVGAGI. Trimming removed 6 bases from V and 5 bases from J, with 13 bases in between. The CDR3 spans 13 residues. The CDR3 DNA sequence: TGTGCCAGCAGCTCACAGGGTAGGACTGAAGCTTTCTTT. It is translated as CASSSQGRTEAFF.

The chain links TRBV29-1 to TRBJ1-1, with TRBD1 identical over 8 bases. J lost 1 base, V lost 6 bases, and 7 bases had no gene match. CDR1 is SQVTM, CDR2 ANQGSEA, per germline. This CDR3 comprises 14 residues. The CDR3 is CSVRTGSRNTEAFF. CDR3 coding DNA: TGCAGCGTGAGGACAGGGTCAAGGAACACTGAAGCTTTCTTT.

The chain is built from TRBV29-1 and TRBJ1-2; possibly TRBD1 for D (6 bases). Germline V gives CDR1 SQVTM, CDR2 ANQGSEA. The CDR3 extends over 12 amino acids. The germline V and J ends were trimmed by 7 bases and 0 bases, with 9 bases remaining between them. CDR3 region: CSGGQTNYGYTF. CDR3 DNA sequence: TGCAGCGGGGGGCAGACTAACTATGGCTACACCTTC. The full variable domain, its missing parts supplied by reference TRBV29-1 and TRBJ1-2, is SAVISQKPSRDICQRGTSLTIQCQVDSQVTMMFWYRQQPGQSLTLIATANQGSEATYESGFVIDKFPISRPNLTFSTLTVSNMSPEDSSIYLCSGGQTNYGYTFGSGTRLTVV.

The CDR3 loop reads CASSFLAGETNEQFF. The CDR3 DNA is TGTGCCAGCAGCTTCTTAGCGGGAGAAACTAATGAGCAGTTCTTC. The rearrangement links TRBV5-6 to TRBJ2-1, with 9 bases fitting TRBD2. J was trimmed by 7 bases and V by 2 bases; bases with no gene match: 7. The CDR3 is 15 amino acids. In germline, CDR1 is SGHDT, CDR2 YYEEEE.

V and J are TRBV2 and TRBJ2-5; a possible D gene is TRBD1 (5 bases). With 6 bases removed from V and 1 base from J, the gap between germline ends came to 6 bases. This CDR3 has 12 amino acids. Germline V gene data show CDR1 as SNHLY and CDR2 as FYNNEI. This chain's CDR3 is CASRTAQETQYF. Here the CDR3 DNA reads TGTGCCAGCAGGACAGCCCAAGAGACCCAGTACTTC. The whole variable domain, filled in from reference TRBV2 and TRBJ2-5, reads EPEVTQTPSHQVTQMGQEVILRCVPISNHLYFYWYRQILGQKVEFLVSFYNNEISEKSEIFDDQFSVERPDGSNFTLKIRSTKLEDSAMYFCASRTAQETQYFGPGTRLLVL.

The chain is built from TRBV12-2 and TRBJ1-1; the table's D call, TRBD1, has no DNA check behind it. TRBV12-2 represents a pseudogene. The CDR3 runs to 15 residues. The CDR3, as DNA: TGTGCAAGTCGCTTAAAGTCCAGGGGGTTAACTGAAGCTTTCTTT. Amino acid sequence: CASRLKSRGLTEAFF.

The chain has TRBV28 and TRBJ2-7, with D maybe TRBD1 (6 bases). Trimming shortened V by 4 bases and J by 4 bases, and 14 bases separated the two germline ends. Germline CDR1 and CDR2: MDHEN and SYDVKM. This CDR3 comprises 14 residues. DNA for the CDR3: TGTGCCAGCAGTTCCACCTACAGGGTGTACGAGCAGTACTTC. This sequence encodes CASSSTYRVYEQYF.

The chain links TRBV4-1 to TRBJ2-1; 8 bases match TRBD2. CDR3 length equals 16 residues. The germline gives CDR1 MGHRA, CDR2 YSYEKL. The V gene end was trimmed by 3 bases and the J gene end by 1 base; junction bases not matched to a gene: 5. The CDR3: CASSHSSGSSYNEQFF. CDR3 nucleotides: TGCGCCAGCAGCCATTCAAGCGGGAGTTCCTACAATGAGCAGTTCTTC.

The J gene is TRBJ2-7, the V gene TRBV28; the D gene is possibly TRBD1 (6 bases). CDR1 and CDR2 (germline): MDHEN, SYDVKM. Trimming took 3 bases from V and 2 from J, leaving 23 bases between them. CDR3 length: 18 residues. CDR3 protein: CASSFLLYRDGFTYEQYF. The CDR3 nucleotides read TGTGCCAGCAGTTTTTTACTCTACAGGGACGGATTCACCTACGAGCAGTACTTC.

The V gene is TRBV11-2, the J gene TRBJ1-5; perhaps TRBD1 as D (5 bases). This CDR3 has 14 residues. Germline V gene data show CDR1 as SGHAT and CDR2 as FQNNGV. Trimming shortened V by 6 bases and J by 5 bases, and 14 bases separated the two germline ends. The CDR3 region has the DNA TGTGCCAGCAGTGTTGACAGCATCTATCAGCCCCAGCATTTT. Translated: CASSVDSIYQPQHF.

The chain uses TRBV7-9 and TRBJ1-5, with D maybe TRBD1 (6 bases). The germline V and J ends were trimmed by 5 bases and 6 bases, with 20 bases remaining between them. The CDR3 covers 16 residues. Germline V gene lookup returns CDR1 SEHNR and CDR2 FQNEAQ (reference sequence). CDR3 DNA sequence: TGTGCCAGCAGCCCCCCAGGCGGGGGCGCGGGTCAGCCCCAGCATTTT. Its translation is CASSPPGGGAGQPQHF.

The rearrangement uses TRBV7-6 and TRBJ1-1; D gene unclear. Germline CDR1 SGHVS, CDR2 FNYEAQ. V was clipped by 9 bases and J by 0 bases, with 8 bases between them. The CDR3 has 12 amino acids. The CDR3 region has the DNA TGTGCCAGTAGCGACTTGAACACTGAAGCTTTCTTT. Encoded protein: CASSDLNTEAFF. The full variable domain, completed using reference TRBV7-6 and TRBJ1-1, is GAGVSQSPRYKVTKRGQDVALRCDPISGHVSLYWYRQALGQGPEFLTYFNYEAQQDKSGLPNDRFSAERPEGSISTLTIQRTEQRDSAMYRCASSDLNTEAFFGQGTRLTVV.